This is a list of T cell receptor beta chains from one sample in a study of identical twins. One entry per CDR3 protein, called by TCRdb with MiXCR from the 5' RACE reads. The table has 1,800,000 or so distinct CDR3 sequences, 25% to 35% seen once; the top ten hold about 0.27%. Sequenced: cord blood. The receptor set was obtained from a newborn girl in good health. Each CDR3 is given with its conserved first and last residue. The D gene is left open where the match is weak.

- TRBV20-1 CSARRTGKRMNTEAFF
- TRBV11-2 CASSLGPFGGNQPQHF
- TRBV28 CASSSQGRAASYEQYF
- TRBV24-1 CATSDSRTDYRRYSNQPQHF
TRBD2 TRBV5-1 CASSFTSGTPSEQYF
- TRBV4-1 CASSQGVLSLYNEQFF
- TRBV6-5 CASSRKGQWKAYEQYF
- TRBV11-1 CASSLRIRENTEAFF
TRBD2 TRBV12-3/TRBV12-4 CASSWTSGGGDEQFF
- TRBV2 CASGEGGVSYNSPLHF
- TRBV3-1 CASSQEREQYF
- TRBV28 CASSSARAPGATDTQYF
- TRBV10-2 CASSEDRETQYF
- TRBV4-1 CASSQGLLSYEQYF
- TRBV20-1 CSARARVLKRLEAFF
- TRBV6-4 CASSIREGDQPQHF
TRBD1 TRBV2 CASSDRTGGFGNEQFF
TRBD1 TRBV10-3 CAISASPGQVLGYTF
- TRBV5-1 CASSLAFPSTDTQYF
- TRBV5-1 CASRHRYNERFF
- TRBV28 CASSSSSGSASYEQYF
TRBD2 TRBV7-6 CASSLKLAGASYNEQFF
- TRBV3-1 CASSPDNSQETQYF
- TRBV27 CASSLSIYGARVGETQYF
- TRBV29-1 CSAETYTGELFF
TRBD1 TRBV2 CASSEPLRDSYQETQYF
TRBD2 TRBV18 CASSRGGAEQFF